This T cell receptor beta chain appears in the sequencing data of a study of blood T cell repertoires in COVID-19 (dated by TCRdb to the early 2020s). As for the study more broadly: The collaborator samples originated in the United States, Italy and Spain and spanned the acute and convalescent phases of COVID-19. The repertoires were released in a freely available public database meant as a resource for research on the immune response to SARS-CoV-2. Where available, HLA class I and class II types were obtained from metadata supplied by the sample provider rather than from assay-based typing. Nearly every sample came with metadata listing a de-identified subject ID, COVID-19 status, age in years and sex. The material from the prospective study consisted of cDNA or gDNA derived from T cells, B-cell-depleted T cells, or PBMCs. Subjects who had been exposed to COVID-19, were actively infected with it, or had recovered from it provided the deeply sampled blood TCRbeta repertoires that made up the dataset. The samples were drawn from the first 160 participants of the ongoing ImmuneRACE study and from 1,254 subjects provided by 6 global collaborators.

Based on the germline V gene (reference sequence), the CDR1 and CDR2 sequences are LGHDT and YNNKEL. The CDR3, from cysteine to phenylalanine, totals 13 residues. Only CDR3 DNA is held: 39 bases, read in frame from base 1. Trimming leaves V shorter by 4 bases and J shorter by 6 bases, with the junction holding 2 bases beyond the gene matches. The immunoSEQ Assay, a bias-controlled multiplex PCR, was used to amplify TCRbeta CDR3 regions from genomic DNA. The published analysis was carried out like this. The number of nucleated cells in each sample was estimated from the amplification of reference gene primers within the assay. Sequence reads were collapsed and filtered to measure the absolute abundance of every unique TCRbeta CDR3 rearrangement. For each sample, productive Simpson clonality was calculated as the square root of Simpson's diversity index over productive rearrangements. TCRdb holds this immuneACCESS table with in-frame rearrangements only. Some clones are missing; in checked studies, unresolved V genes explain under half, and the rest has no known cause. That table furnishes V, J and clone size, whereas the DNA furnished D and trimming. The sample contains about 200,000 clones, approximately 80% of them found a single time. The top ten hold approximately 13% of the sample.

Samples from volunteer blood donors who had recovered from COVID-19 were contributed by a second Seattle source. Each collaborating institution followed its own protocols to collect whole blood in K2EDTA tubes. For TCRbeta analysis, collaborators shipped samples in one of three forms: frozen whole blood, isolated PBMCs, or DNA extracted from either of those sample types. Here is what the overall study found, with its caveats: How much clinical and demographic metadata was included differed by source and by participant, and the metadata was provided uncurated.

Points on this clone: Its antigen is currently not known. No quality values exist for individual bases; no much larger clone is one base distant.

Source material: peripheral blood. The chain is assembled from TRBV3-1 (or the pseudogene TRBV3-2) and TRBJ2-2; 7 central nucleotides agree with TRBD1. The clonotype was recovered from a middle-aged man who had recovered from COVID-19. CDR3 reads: CASSPGTAGELFF. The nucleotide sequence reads TGTGCCAGCAGCCCCGGGACAGCCGGGGAGCTGTTTTTT.